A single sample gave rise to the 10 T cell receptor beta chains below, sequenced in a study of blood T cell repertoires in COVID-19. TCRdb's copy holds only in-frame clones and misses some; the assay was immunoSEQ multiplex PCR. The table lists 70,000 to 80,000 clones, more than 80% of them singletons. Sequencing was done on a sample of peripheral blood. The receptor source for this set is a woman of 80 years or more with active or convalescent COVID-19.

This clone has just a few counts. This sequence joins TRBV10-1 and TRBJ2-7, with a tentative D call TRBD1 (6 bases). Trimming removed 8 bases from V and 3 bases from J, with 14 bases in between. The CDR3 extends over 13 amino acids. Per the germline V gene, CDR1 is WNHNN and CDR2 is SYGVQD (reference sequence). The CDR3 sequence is CASGGDRLYEQYF. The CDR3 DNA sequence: TGCGCCAGCGGTGGCGACAGGCTCTACGAGCAGTACTTC.

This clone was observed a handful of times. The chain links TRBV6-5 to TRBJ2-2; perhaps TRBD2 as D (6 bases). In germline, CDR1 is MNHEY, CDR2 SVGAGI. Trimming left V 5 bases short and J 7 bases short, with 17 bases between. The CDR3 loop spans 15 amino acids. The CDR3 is CASSLRGALGGELFF. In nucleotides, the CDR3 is TGTGCCAGCAGTCTCCGCGGGGCGCTGGGCGGGGAGCTGTTTTTT.

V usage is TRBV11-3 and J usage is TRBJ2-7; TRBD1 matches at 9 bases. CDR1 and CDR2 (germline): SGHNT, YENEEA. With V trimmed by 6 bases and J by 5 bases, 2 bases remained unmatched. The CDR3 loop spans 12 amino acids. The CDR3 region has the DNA TGTGCCAGCAGTGGGACAGGGAACGAGCAGTACTTC. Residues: CASSGTGNEQYF.

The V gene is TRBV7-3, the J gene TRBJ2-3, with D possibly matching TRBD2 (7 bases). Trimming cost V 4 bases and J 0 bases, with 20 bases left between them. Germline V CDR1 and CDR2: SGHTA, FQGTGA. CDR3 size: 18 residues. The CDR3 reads CASSSFGGAFSSTDTQYF. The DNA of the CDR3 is TGTGCCAGCAGCTCTTTTGGGGGGGCCTTTTCGAGCACAGATACGCAGTATTTT. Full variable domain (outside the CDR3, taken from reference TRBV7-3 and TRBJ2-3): GAGVSQTPSNKVTEKGKYVELRCDPISGHTALYWYRQSLGQGPEFLIYFQGTGAADDSGLPNDRFFAVRPEGSVSTLKIQRTERGDSAVYLCASSSFGGAFSSTDTQYFGPGTRLTVL.

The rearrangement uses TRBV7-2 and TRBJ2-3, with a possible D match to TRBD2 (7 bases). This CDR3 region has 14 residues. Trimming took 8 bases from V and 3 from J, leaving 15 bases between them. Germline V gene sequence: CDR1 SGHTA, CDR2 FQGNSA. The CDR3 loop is CASAPGGRTDTQYF. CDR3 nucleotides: TGTGCCAGCGCGCCGGGGGGCAGGACAGATACGCAGTATTTT.

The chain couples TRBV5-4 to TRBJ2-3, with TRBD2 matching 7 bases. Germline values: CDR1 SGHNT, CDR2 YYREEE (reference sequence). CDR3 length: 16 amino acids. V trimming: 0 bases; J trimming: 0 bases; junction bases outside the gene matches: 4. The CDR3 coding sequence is TGTGCCAGCAGCTTGGCGACTAGCACTAGCACAGATACGCAGTATTTT. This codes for CASSLATSTSTDTQYF.

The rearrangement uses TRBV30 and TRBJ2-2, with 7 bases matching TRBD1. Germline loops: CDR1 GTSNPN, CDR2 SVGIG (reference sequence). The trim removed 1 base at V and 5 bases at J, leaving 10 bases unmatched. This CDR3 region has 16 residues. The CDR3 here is CAWSGAGGIGTGELFF. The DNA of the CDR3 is TGTGCCTGGAGTGGGGCAGGGGGTATTGGTACCGGGGAGCTGTTTTTT.

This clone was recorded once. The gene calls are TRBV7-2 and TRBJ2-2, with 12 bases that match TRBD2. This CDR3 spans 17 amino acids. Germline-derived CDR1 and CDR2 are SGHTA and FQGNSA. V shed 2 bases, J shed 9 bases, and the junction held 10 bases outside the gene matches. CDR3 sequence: CASSLSALAGGRRELFF. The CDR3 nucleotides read TGTGCCAGCAGCTTAAGCGCGCTAGCGGGGGGGCGGCGGGAGCTGTTTTTT.

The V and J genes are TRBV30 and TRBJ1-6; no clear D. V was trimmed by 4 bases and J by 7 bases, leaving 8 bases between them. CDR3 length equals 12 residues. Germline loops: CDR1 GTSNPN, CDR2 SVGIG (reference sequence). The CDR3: CAWTVVNSPLHF. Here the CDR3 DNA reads TGTGCCTGGACGGTCGTCAATTCACCCCTCCACTTT. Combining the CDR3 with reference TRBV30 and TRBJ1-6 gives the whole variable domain SQTIHQWPATLVQPVGSPLSLECTVEGTSNPNLYWYRQAAGRGLQLLFYSVGIGQISSEVPQNLSASRPQDRQFILSSKKLLLSDSGFYLCAWTVVNSPLHFGNGTRLTVT.

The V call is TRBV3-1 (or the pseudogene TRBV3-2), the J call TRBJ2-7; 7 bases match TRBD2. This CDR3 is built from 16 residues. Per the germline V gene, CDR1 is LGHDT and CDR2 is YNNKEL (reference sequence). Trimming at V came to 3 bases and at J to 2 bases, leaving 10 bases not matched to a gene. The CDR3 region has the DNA TGTGCCAGCAGCCAGCACGGGAGGCCAGCCCCCTACGAGCAGTACTTC. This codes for CASSQHGRPAPYEQYF.